The subject of this entry is one T cell receptor beta chain. This clonotype has more than one count but fewer than ten. The specificity of this receptor is unknown. Per-nucleotide qualities are absent, and no much larger clonotype sits a single base away. The data belong to a study of T cells in Graves' hyperthyroidism and ophthalmopathy (dated by TCRdb to between 2018 and 2020). In the study overall: Peripheral blood was sampled at the time of initial diagnosis, prior to any treatment. According to the paper, TCR Vbeta CDR3 sequencing was carried out on about 140 peripheral blood samples, which came from fewer than 50 ophthalmopathy, roughly 75 hyperthyroidism and roughly 17 progressor patients. The approximately 98 discovery patients were randomly divided into training and test sets at a 7:3 ratio. To identify distinguishing TCR V-J signatures, a discovery cohort of about 95 patients was used, comprising 40 to 45 with Graves' ophthalmopathy and around 57 with stable Graves' hyperthyroidism. The study also compared thyroid tissue and blood T-cell repertoires from five or six Graves' hyperthyroidism patients. After blood sampling, hyperthyroidism patients were treated with methimazole at a starting dose of 30 mg daily, and ophthalmopathy patients were treated with high-dose intravenous methylprednisolone. Whether ophthalmopathy could be predicted prospectively was tested in an independent validation cohort made up of approximately 19 hyperthyroidism patients plus 17 patients who later progressed to ophthalmopathy. What the authors observed across the whole study: Sample size was not statistically predetermined, and investigators were not blinded to group allocation. In validation, progression to ophthalmopathy was predicted by the model with roughly 71% sensitivity and around 76% specificity, a median of around 5.9 months before onset. Most expanded thyroid clonotypes (frequency above 0.001) were also found in blood, which suggests that blood repertoires may mirror thyroid immune responses. In cross-validation, a model built on a 13 V-J signature told ophthalmopathy apart from stable hyperthyroidism with 85% to 90% sensitivity and roughly 81% specificity, and in testing the same model reached 80%/75%.

The V and J ends are trimmed by 5 bases and 9 bases, leaving 11 bases between them. Via the germline V gene (reference sequence), CDR1 is MNHEY and CDR2 SMNVEV. The CDR3 has 12 amino acids, counting the end cysteine and phenylalanine. CDR3 DNA is the only sequence kept; it has 36 bases, read in frame from the first base. Amplification of TCR beta CDR3 regions was carried out from RNA transcripts. The TCR CDR3 was subjected to a first round of RT-PCR using the HTBI primer set and the Qiagen OneStep RT-PCR kit. The libraries were constructed in a second round of multiplex PCR and then size-selected and purified. The libraries were sequenced on an Illumina HiSeq2000 using paired-end 100 bp reads. Turning to the authors' computational methods: Raw data were processed with SOAPnuke, discarding reads with adapters, uncalled bases, mean Phred below 15, or no exact constant-primer or identifier match. High-quality paired reads were merged using COPE v1.2.5, and each unique nucleotide sequence was defined as a clonotype. MiTCR v1.1 was used to align clonotypes to the IMGT TRBV, TRBD and TRBJ reference segments. Only V-J combinations with frequency above 0.0001, covering 99% to 99.2% of repertoires, were analysed. The TCS score was defined as the ratio of F50 (clonal expansion) to E x V (chaos), calculated using BLOSUM62-based TCRdist between CDR3 peptides within each V-J. Welch's t-statistics and random forest reduced several hundred V-J features to 13, which were used in a naive Bayes classifier (R e1071). TCRdb reprocessed the public reads (quality trimming at Q25 with fastp, clone calling with MiXCR) and kept in-frame beta chains. Entries are consolidated by CDR3 protein sequence, retaining the most common genes and DNA. The V and J calls follow TCRdb's processing rather than the paper's. The sample profile shows approximately 600,000 distinct CDR3 sequences; 16% of them were found once. The leading ten clones occupy about 3.8% of the sample.

A patient counted as having stable Graves' hyperthyroidism if no progression to ophthalmopathy occurred over 18 months of follow-up. Hyperthyroidism patients were newly diagnosed, with disease duration under 2 months, and aged 18 to 65 years. Exclusion was applied to patients with uncontrolled infections, other autoimmune diseases, pregnancy or lactation. Diagnoses relied on clinical symptoms, serum thyroxine and TRAb, thyroid ultrasound and orbital computed tomography. Ficoll-Paque density gradient centrifugation was used to isolate PBMCs from under 11 ml of fresh peripheral blood. Total RNA was extracted with Trizol reagent, and quality was checked on an Agilent 2100 Bioanalyzer.

Here the chain combines TRBV27 and TRBJ2-1; TRBD1 is perhaps the D gene, given 6 matching bases. Material: blood. This clonotype was sampled from a woman in her 30s with Graves' hyperthyroidism. The CDR3 region: CASSTNRAEQFF. The nucleotide sequence reads as follows: TGTGCCAGCAGTACCAACAGGGCTGAGCAGTTCTTC.